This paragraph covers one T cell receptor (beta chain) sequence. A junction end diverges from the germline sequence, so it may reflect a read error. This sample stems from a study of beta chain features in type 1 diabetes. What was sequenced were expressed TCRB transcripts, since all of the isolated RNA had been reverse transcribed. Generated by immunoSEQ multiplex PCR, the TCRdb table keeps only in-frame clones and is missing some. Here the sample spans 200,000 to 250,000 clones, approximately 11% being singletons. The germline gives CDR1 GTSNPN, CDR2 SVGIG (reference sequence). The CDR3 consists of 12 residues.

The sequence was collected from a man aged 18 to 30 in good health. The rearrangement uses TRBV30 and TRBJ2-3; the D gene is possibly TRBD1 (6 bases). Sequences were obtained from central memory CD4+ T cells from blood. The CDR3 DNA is TGTGCCTGGAGTGGAGTTTCGGGACATATAGATTTT. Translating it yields CAWSGVSGHIDF.